These 5 T cell receptor beta chains came from one sample sequenced in a study of tumor-infiltrating lymphocytes in primary liver carcinoma. The investigators made TCR beta cDNA from roughly 460 ng total RNA, using a constant-region primer. Nested multiplex PCR, run for three rounds with slightly modified ARM-PCR, yielded TCR beta libraries. Running around 9 cycles apiece, the first two PCR rounds relied on TRBV1-TRBV30 forward primers together with a C-beta reverse primer. TCRdb recomputed calls from the multiplex PCR reads with MiXCR, one row per CDR3 protein. Seen here are some 94,000 distinct CDR3 sequences, roughly 69% observed once, and the top ten hold 9.5%. RNA and DNA were co-extracted from around 20-30 mg of unsorted bulk tissue. Sequencing used liver tumor tissue from sampling region 5. Subset: tumor region T5, tumor centre. The receptors stem from a woman aged 55-69 years with primary liver carcinoma and hepatitis B virus infection.

This clonotype was seen only a few times. The conserved phenylalanine or tryptophan normally closing the CDR3 is absent here, so this likely arose from a read error. The genes are TRBV11-2 and TRBJ1-1; no firm D call. The CDR3 has 15 amino acids. In germline, CDR1 is SGHAT, CDR2 FQNNGV. CDR3 amino acids: CVSSFRQGWNTEAFL. Written as DNA, the CDR3 is TGTGTCAGCAGCTTTAGACAAGGCTGGAACACTGAAGCTTTCCTT.

This clonotype is labeled medium-sized. The chain recombines TRBV11-2 with TRBJ2-1; D is perhaps TRBD1 or TRBD2 (5 bases each). Trimming shortened V by 5 bases and J by 7 bases, and 12 bases separated the two germline ends. Germline assignment: CDR1 SGHAT and CDR2 FQNNGV. The CDR3 has 13 amino acids. The CDR3 DNA follows: TGTGCCAGCAGCCGGGACGGATATAATGAGCAGTTCTTC. This translates into CASSRDGYNEQFF.

The chain joins TRBV12-3 or TRBV12-4 to TRBJ2-1; D gene ambiguous. CDR3 length: 12 residues. The ends were cut back, 9 bases at V and 6 bases at J, with 12 bases in the middle. The CDR3 spells CARSRLVNEQFF. The CDR3 DNA follows: TGTGCCAGGAGTCGCCTTGTCAATGAGCAGTTCTTC.

This clonotype has more than one count but fewer than ten. The rearrangement links TRBV6-1 to TRBJ1-2; D might be TRBD1 (6 bases). Looked up from germline, CDR1 is MNHNS and CDR2 is SASEGT. Deletions cut 2 bases from V and 7 bases from J, with 17 bases between. The CDR3 sequence is 15 residues long. CDR3 protein: CASSEPLRGSRGYTF. The DNA for the CDR3 is TGTGCCAGCAGTGAACCCCTTAGGGGGAGCCGTGGCTACACCTTC.

As concerns this clonotype: Just one base apart from a much larger clone, this may be a read error. This chain connects TRBV10-1 to TRBJ2-7, with D unresolved. Germline CDR1 WNHNN, CDR2 SYGVQD (reference sequence). The CDR3 contains 15 residues. The CDR3 nucleotides are TGCGCCAGCAGTGCGTCTCAGAGAAGAGGCTACGTGCAGTACTTC. Its protein is CASSASQRRGYVQYF.